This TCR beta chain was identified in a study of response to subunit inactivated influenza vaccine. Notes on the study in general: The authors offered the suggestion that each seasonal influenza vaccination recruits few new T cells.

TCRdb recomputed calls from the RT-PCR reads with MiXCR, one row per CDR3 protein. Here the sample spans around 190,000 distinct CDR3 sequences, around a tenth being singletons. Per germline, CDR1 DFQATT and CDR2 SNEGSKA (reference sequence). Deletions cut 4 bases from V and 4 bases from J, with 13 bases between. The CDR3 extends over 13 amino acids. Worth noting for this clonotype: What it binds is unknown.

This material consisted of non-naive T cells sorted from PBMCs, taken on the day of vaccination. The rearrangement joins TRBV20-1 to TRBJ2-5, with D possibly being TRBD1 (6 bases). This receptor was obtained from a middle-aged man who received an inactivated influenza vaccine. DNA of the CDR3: TGCAGTGCTAAACAGGGTGCCCGAGAGACCCAGTACTTC. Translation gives CSAKQGARETQYF.